These 4 T cell receptor beta chains came from one sample sequenced in a study of T cells in women clearing cervical HPV infection. The table came from immunoSEQ multiplex PCR; TCRdb's copy has only in-frame clones and leaves some out. The sample yields roughly 47,000 clones, of which the top ten take up 35% to 40%. Sequencing input: blood buffy coat. Every receptor here comes from a woman aged 18-70 years with a cervical HPV16 infection that either progressed to CIN3+ or cleared (not recorded which).

Partial CDR3 DNA: TGTGCCAGTACCTTGGAACAGGGGAGCACAGATACG. Encoded protein: CASTLEQGSTDT. The CDR3 reads in full as CASTLEQGSTDTQYF. J is TRBJ2-3 and V is TRBV19; TRBD1 matches at 7 bases. The read comes to an end 3 residues before the CDR3 does, leaving the germline J gene to fill in the end. After removal of 7 bases from V and 0 bases from J, the junction contained 7 bases not matched to a gene. The CDR3 is 15 amino acids. Germline CDR1 and CDR2: LNHDA and SQIVND (reference sequence).

The DNA read from the CDR3 is TGCAGCGCTAACACAGGGGATCAAGATACG. As protein: CSANTGDQDT. The whole CDR3 is CSANTGDQDTQYF. The chain joins TRBV29-1 to TRBJ2-3; 7 bases agree with TRBD1. Read data end 3 residues before the CDR3 end; the end is taken from the germline J gene. V lost 7 bases, J lost 5 bases, and 9 bases stayed unmatched. From germline, CDR1 is SQVTM and CDR2 ANQGSEA. This CDR3 has 13 amino acids.

CDR3 sequence: CASTNGGSGANVLFF. CDR3 bases read: TGTGCCAGCACCAATGGGGGATCAGGGGCCAACGTA. This chain connects TRBV6-2 or TRBV6-3 to TRBJ1-4; maybe TRBD1 (6 bases). The sequenced fragment ends 3 residues before the CDR3 boundary, so the rest is inferred from the germline J gene. Per germline, CDR1 MNHEY and CDR2 SVGEGT. The CDR3 runs to 15 residues.

As concerns this clone: The read comes to an end 3 residues before the CDR3 does, leaving the germline J gene to fill in the end. The chain carries TRBV20-1 and TRBJ2-7, with D tentatively TRBD1 (5 bases). Germline-derived CDR1 and CDR2 are DFQATT and SNEGSKA (reference sequence). This CDR3 region has 10 residues. Trimming cost V 7 bases and J 4 bases, with 8 bases left between them. The CDR3 protein is CSVKGYEQYF. The sequenced CDR3 bases are TGCAGTGTAAAGGGGTACGAG.